The 29 T cell receptor beta chains listed next were all sequenced from one sample in a study of blood T cell repertoires in COVID-19. Assay: immunoSEQ multiplex PCR; the TCRdb copy retains only in-frame clones and omits some. This table holds around 200,000 clones, 60% to 85% found once. Sequenced input: peripheral blood. The receptors were gathered from a woman between 70 and 85 years old with acute or convalescent COVID-19.

This clone was seen a few times. The CDR3 spells CASRPYSGSSETQYF. In DNA form, the CDR3 reads TGTGCCAGCAGACCGTATAGCGGGAGTAGTGAGACCCAGTACTTC. This sequence joins TRBV7-2 and TRBJ2-5; 9 nucleotides match TRBD2. The CDR3 sequence is 15 residues long. Trimming cost V 6 bases and J 5 bases; bases outside gene matches: 10. Germline V gives CDR1 SGHTA, CDR2 FQGNSA.

This clone appeared once. The J gene is TRBJ1-4, the V gene TRBV7-9, with a possible D match to TRBD1 (5 bases). From germline, CDR1 is SEHNR and CDR2 FQNEAQ (reference sequence). Trimming took 4 bases from V and 0 from J, leaving 12 bases between them. The CDR3 totals 16 residues. CDR3 sequence (DNA): TGTGCCAGCAGCTCACGGGGGGGTTCAACTAATGAAAAACTGTTTTTT. Residues: CASSSRGGSTNEKLFF.

The chain couples TRBV2 to TRBJ2-2; TRBD2 aligns across 11 bases. The V segment lost 10 bases and the J segment 1 base; nucleotides outside the gene matches: 8. The germline gives CDR1 SNHLY, CDR2 FYNNEI. CDR3 length equals 16 residues. CDR3 sequence (DNA): TGTGCCACCAAGGGGGGGACTAGCGGGAACACCGGGGAGCTGTTTTTT. Translation: CATKGGTSGNTGELFF.

J is TRBJ2-2 and V is TRBV7-9, with D maybe TRBD1 (5 bases). The V gene's germline CDR1 is SEHNR and CDR2 FQNEAQ (reference sequence). This CDR3 is 13 amino acids long. V was trimmed by 1 base and J by 6 bases, leaving 6 bases between them. CDR3 sequence reads: CASSLGQPGELFF. The DNA of the CDR3 is TGTGCCAGCAGCTTAGGACAGCCCGGGGAGCTGTTTTTT.

The rearrangement links TRBV5-1 to TRBJ1-5; TRBD1 matches 7 bases. The CDR3 runs 15 residues. The V and J ends lost 4 bases and 3 bases, in that order; junction bases with no gene match: 7. Looked up from germline, CDR1 is SGHRS and CDR2 is YFSETQ. The CDR3 spells CASSPGGDPNQPQHF. The CDR3 bases are TGCGCCAGCAGCCCAGGGGGAGACCCCAATCAGCCCCAGCATTTT.

V usage is TRBV28 and J usage is TRBJ2-5; a weak D match, TRBD2 (6 bases). V lost 2 bases and J lost 2, with 12 bases in between. Germline CDR1 is MDHEN and CDR2 is SYDVKM. CDR3 length: 15 residues. The CDR3 nucleotides are TGTGCCAGCAGTTTACGCGGCGGGGAACAAGAGACCCAGTACTTC. Translated: CASSLRGGEQETQYF.

The V call is TRBV4-1, the J call TRBJ2-7; weak D call: TRBD2 (5 bases). The ends were cut back, 5 bases at V and 2 bases at J, with 16 bases in the middle. Germline CDR1 and CDR2: MGHRA and YSYEKL. The CDR3 is made up of 15 amino acids. CDR3 sequence: CASSSDSEGAYEQYF. CDR3 DNA: TGCGCCAGCAGCAGCGACTCCGAGGGCGCCTACGAGCAGTACTTC.

This rearrangement joins TRBV29-1 to TRBJ2-7; TRBD2 aligns across 9 bases. The ends lost 6 bases at V and 2 bases at J; junction bases unmatched: 8. This CDR3 comprises 14 residues. CDR1 is SQVTM, CDR2 ANQGSEA, per germline. The CDR3 is CSVQAGGPPYEQYF. The CDR3 coding sequence is TGCAGCGTCCAAGCGGGAGGCCCTCCCTACGAGCAGTACTTC.

This chain uses TRBV5-1 with TRBJ1-3; D not certain. Germline V gives CDR1 SGHRS, CDR2 YFSETQ. Between the trimmed V and J ends, which lost 4 bases and 2 bases, there was a span of 19 bases. This CDR3 region has 17 residues. CDR3 in amino acids: CASSPTSPINPGNTIYF. CDR3 nucleotide sequence: TGCGCCAGCAGCCCTACGTCGCCTATAAACCCTGGAAACACCATATATTTT.

This clone was seen only a few times. The rearrangement links TRBV5-4 to TRBJ2-2; 10 bases line up with TRBD2. V lost 2 bases, J lost 1 base, and 2 bases stayed unmatched. The CDR3 totals 16 residues. Germline assignment: CDR1 SGHNT and CDR2 YYREEE (reference sequence). CDR3 sequence reads: CASSFGLAVNTGELFF. The CDR3 nucleotides are TGTGCCAGCAGCTTTGGACTAGCGGTGAACACCGGGGAGCTGTTTTTT.

This rearrangement joins TRBV6-2 or TRBV6-3 to TRBJ2-2; the match to TRBD1 covers 11 bases. Germline values: CDR1 MNHEY, CDR2 SVGEGT. J lost 6 bases, V lost 6 bases, and 9 bases had no gene match. The CDR3 extends over 16 amino acids. The CDR3 reads CASSNIRDRGSGELFF. The CDR3 DNA is TGTGCCAGCAGCAATATCCGGGACAGGGGGTCCGGGGAGCTGTTTTTT.

The genes are TRBV9 and TRBJ2-3, with a possible D match to TRBD2 (5 bases). CDR3 length equals 16 residues. V lost 3 bases and J lost 0, with 14 bases in between. The germline V gene has CDR1 SGDLS and CDR2 YYNGEE. The CDR3 loop is CASSEDLISSTDTQYF. As DNA, the CDR3 is TGTGCCAGCAGCGAGGACTTAATTTCTAGCACAGATACGCAGTATTTT. The full variable domain, completed using reference TRBV9 and TRBJ2-3, is DSGVTQTPKHLITATGQRVTLRCSPRSGDLSVYWYQQSLDQGLQFLIQYYNGEERAKGNILERFSAQQFPDLHSELNLSSLELGDSALYFCASSEDLISSTDTQYFGPGTRLTVL.

This chain links TRBV5-1 with TRBJ2-2; D may be TRBD2 (6 bases). The V and J ends lost 0 bases and 2 bases respectively, with 11 bases between them. Germline V gene sequence: CDR1 SGHRS, CDR2 YFSETQ. The CDR3 runs to 16 residues. Written as DNA, the CDR3 is TGCGCCAGCAGCTTGGCCGGGGGACCAAACACCGGGGAGCTGTTTTTT. It translates to CASSLAGGPNTGELFF.

The V and J genes are TRBV4-1 and TRBJ2-7; TRBD1 matches 11 bases. The J segment lost 5 bases and the V segment lost 5 bases, leaving 8 bases of the junction unmatched. This CDR3 spans 15 amino acids. Germline V gene data show CDR1 as MGHRA and CDR2 as YSYEKL. Here the CDR3 reads CASSSPGQGVDEQYF. As DNA, the CDR3 is TGCGCCAGCAGCTCCCCGGGACAGGGGGTGGACGAGCAGTACTTC.

Of note for this clone: In the same sample, other DNA sequences code for this CDR3. The chain is built from TRBV5-1 and TRBJ1-4; 7 nucleotides match TRBD1. The CDR3 loop spans 15 amino acids. V dropped 0 bases and J dropped 5; count of bases not matched to a gene: 4. Germline CDR1 SGHRS, CDR2 YFSETQ. In DNA form, the CDR3 reads TGCGCCAGCAGCTTGGCCGGGACAGCAAATGAAAAACTGTTTTTT. This codes for CASSLAGTANEKLFF.

V usage is TRBV10-3 and J usage is TRBJ2-2, with 8 bases matching TRBD1. This CDR3 is built from 15 residues. Germline lookup yields CDR1 ENHRY and CDR2 SYGVKD. J was trimmed by 6 bases and V by 0 bases; bases with no gene match: 3. CDR3 sequence: CAISESEQGAGELFF. The CDR3 nucleotides are TGTGCCATCAGTGAGTCTGAACAGGGGGCCGGGGAGCTGTTTTTT.

The rearrangement links TRBV10-3 to TRBJ2-6; tentatively, D is TRBD1 (5 bases). The CDR3 sequence is 16 residues long. Trimming removed 4 bases from V and 2 bases from J, with 12 bases in between. CDR1 and CDR2 (germline): ENHRY, SYGVKD. In nucleotides, the CDR3 is TGTGCCATCAGTGGGACAACCGTCGCTGGGGCCAACGTCCTGACTTTC. This codes for CAISGTTVAGANVLTF.

This clone has more than one count but fewer than ten. The CDR3 nucleotides read TGTGCTAGTGGTTTGTCAGGGGTTACAGATACGCAGTATTTT. It specifies CASGLSGVTDTQYF. V and J are TRBV12-5 and TRBJ2-3; weak D call: TRBD1 (6 bases). The CDR3 loop spans 14 amino acids. CDR1 is LGHNT, CDR2 FRNRAP, per germline. Trimming took 2 bases from V and 3 from J, leaving 9 bases between them.

The chain has TRBV19 and TRBJ2-4, with TRBD2 identical over 7 bases. The CDR3 consists of 13 residues. With V trimmed by 6 bases and J by 6 bases, 5 bases remained unmatched. Germline values: CDR1 LNHDA, CDR2 SQIVND (reference sequence). This chain's CDR3 is CASSGLDTNIQYF. The CDR3 DNA sequence: TGTGCCAGTAGCGGACTAGACACAAACATTCAGTACTTC.

The V call is TRBV3-1 (or the pseudogene TRBV3-2), the J call TRBJ2-3, with a tentative D call TRBD1 (6 bases). The CDR3 has 12 amino acids. The V end was cut by 7 bases, the J end by 7 bases, with 12 bases between. CDR1 LGHDT and CDR2 YNNKEL come from the germline V gene (reference sequence). The CDR3 bases are TGTGCCAGCACCGAACAGGGACATACGCAGTATTTT. Protein sequence: CASTEQGHTQYF.

The chain uses TRBV10-3 and TRBJ1-1; possibly TRBD1 for D (5 bases). V lost 0 bases, J lost 5 bases, and 16 bases lay in between. This CDR3 has 16 residues. Germline V gene lookup returns CDR1 ENHRY and CDR2 SYGVKD. This CDR3 reads CAISESGISGRTEAFF. The CDR3 bases are TGTGCCATCAGTGAGTCGGGAATTTCAGGGCGAACTGAAGCTTTCTTT.

This clone was recorded a few times. The rearrangement links TRBV28 to TRBJ1-2; D is undetermined. This CDR3 has 13 amino acids. The germline V gene encodes CDR1 MDHEN and CDR2 SYDVKM. Trimming shortened V by 1 base and J by 8 bases, and 11 bases separated the two germline ends. The CDR3 reads CASSLLGSQGYTF. The CDR3 DNA sequence: TGTGCCAGCAGTTTATTGGGCAGTCAGGGCTACACCTTC.

The V gene is TRBV30, the J gene TRBJ1-5; 10 bases align to TRBD1. From germline, CDR1 is GTSNPN and CDR2 SVGIG (reference sequence). The CDR3 spans 15 residues. V lost 2 bases and J lost 6; bases outside the gene matches: 7. CDR3 nucleotides: TGTGCCTGGAGTACGGGACAGGGGTTTTCTCAGCCCCAGCATTTT. Protein product: CAWSTGQGFSQPQHF.

The chain employs TRBV7-2 and TRBJ2-1; the match to TRBD2 covers 9 bases. Germline trimming cut 5 bases from V and 1 base from J; bases unmatched to any gene: 6. Looked up from germline, CDR1 is SGHTA and CDR2 is FQGNSA. This CDR3 is 16 amino acids long. The CDR3 loop is CASSSSGSVSYNEQFF. The CDR3 DNA follows: TGTGCCAGCAGCAGTAGCGGGAGTGTTTCCTACAATGAGCAGTTCTTC.

The chain recombines TRBV28 with TRBJ2-1, with 11 bases fitting TRBD2. J lost 0 bases, V lost 2 bases, and 15 bases had no gene match. This CDR3 is 21 amino acids long. Germline values: CDR1 MDHEN, CDR2 SYDVKM. CDR3 amino acids: CASSLSPMTLAGVSSYNEQFF. The CDR3, as DNA: TGTGCCAGCAGTTTAAGTCCGATGACACTAGCGGGAGTAAGCTCCTACAATGAGCAGTTCTTC.

The CDR3 region has the DNA TGTGCCTGGAGATCTCGAAGCGGGCTCTCGAACACCGGGGAGCTGTTTTTT. Residues: CAWRSRSGLSNTGELFF. The chain carries TRBV30 and TRBJ2-2, with D maybe TRBD2 (6 bases). CDR1 GTSNPN and CDR2 SVGIG come from the germline V gene (reference sequence). The CDR3 consists of 17 residues. V lost 3 bases and J 0 bases, leaving 17 bases between the germline ends.

This chain uses TRBV5-1 with TRBJ2-5; D may be TRBD2 (6 bases). V was pared by 4 bases and J by 5 bases, with 12 bases between. CDR3 length: 13 residues. CDR1 is SGHRS, CDR2 YFSETQ, per germline. The CDR3 sequence is CASSRDSGETQYF. In DNA form, the CDR3 reads TGCGCCAGCAGCCGGGACTCGGGGGAGACCCAGTACTTC.

The rearrangement joins TRBV5-1 to TRBJ1-6; the match to TRBD1 covers 7 bases. In germline, CDR1 is SGHRS, CDR2 YFSETQ. V lost 3 bases and J lost 8; bases outside the gene matches: 8. The CDR3 covers 15 residues. CDR3 loop: CASSWGDREDSPLHF. The CDR3 DNA reads TGCGCCAGCAGCTGGGGTGACAGGGAGGATTCACCCCTCCACTTT.

This clone was seen once. This chain links TRBV24-1 with TRBJ2-5; 10 bases line up with TRBD2. This CDR3 is built from 15 residues. The germline gives CDR1 KGHDR, CDR2 SFDVKD. V trimming: 0 bases; J trimming: 3 bases; junction bases outside the gene matches: 0. CDR3 sequence: CATSDLTSGKETQYF. In DNA form, the CDR3 reads TGTGCCACCAGTGATTTGACTAGCGGGAAAGAGACCCAGTACTTC.